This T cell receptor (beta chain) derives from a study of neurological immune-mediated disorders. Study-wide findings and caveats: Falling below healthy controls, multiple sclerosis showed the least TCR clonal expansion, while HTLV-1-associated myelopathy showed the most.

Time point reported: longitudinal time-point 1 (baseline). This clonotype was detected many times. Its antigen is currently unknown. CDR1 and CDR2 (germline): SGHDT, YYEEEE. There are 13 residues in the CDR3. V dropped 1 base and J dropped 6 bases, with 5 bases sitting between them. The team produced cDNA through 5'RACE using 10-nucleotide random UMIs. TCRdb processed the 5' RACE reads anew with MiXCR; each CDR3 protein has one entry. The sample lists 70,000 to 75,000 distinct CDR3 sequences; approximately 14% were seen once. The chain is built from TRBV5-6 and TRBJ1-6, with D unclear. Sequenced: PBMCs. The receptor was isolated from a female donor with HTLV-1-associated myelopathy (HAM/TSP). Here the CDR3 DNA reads TGTGCCAGCAGCTTGAACAGTAATTCACCCCTCCACTTT. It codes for CASSLNSNSPLHF.